This TCR beta chain came from a study of cytomegalovirus exposure and HLA in healthy donors. About the study: Assignment to the Caucasian-associated ancestry cluster applied to about 80% of the roughly 400 genotyped donors.

PCR involved 60 Vbeta and 13 Jbeta primers. Libraries were prepared by immunoSEQ multiplex PCR; TCRdb keeps only in-frame clonotypes and omits some of them. The data show 85,000 to 130,000 clones, 76% seen once. In the case of this clone: No antigen is known for it.

The CDR3 has 15 amino acids. Trimming took 5 bases from V and 4 from J; bases not matched to a gene: 7. CDR1 and CDR2 from the germline V gene are KGHSH and LQKENI. Whole-study results and caveats: TCR beta chains associated with HLA were, in a later analysis, more clonally expanded than equally common others.

The chain carries TRBV18 and TRBJ2-1; 8 bases map to TRBD1. Sequenced: PBMCs. The clonotype was recovered from a woman between 18 and 30 years old in good health and CMV-seropositive. The CDR3 nucleotides are TGTGCCAGCTCAATAGGACAGGGCCCTTACAATGAGCAGTTCTTC. This codes for CASSIGQGPYNEQFF.